This is a list of T cell receptor beta chains from one sample in a study of shared clonotypes between healthy human individuals. Using immunoSEQ multiplex PCR, the repertoire was profiled, and TCRdb retains in-frame clones only, with some absent. Of 2,500,000 or so clones in the sample, more than 90% were seen once. Sequenced sample: naive CD4+ T cells sorted from blood. The receptors were sampled from a young man in good health. Each CDR3 is given with its conserved first and last residue. D genes are given only for firm matches. Size values are once, few and many counts, or a class for expanded clones, and some rows have none.

D gene: TRBD1
V gene: TRBV30
J gene: TRBJ2-7
clone size: -
CDR3 DNA: TGTGCCTGGACCCAGACAGGGGGCCGCTACGAGCAGTACTTC
CDR3 protein: CAWTQTGGRYEQYF

D gene: -
V gene: TRBV5-1
J gene: TRBJ1-2
clone size: -
CDR3 DNA: TGCGCCAGCAGCGCAATACCCTGGAACAGGGTGGATATGAGTGGCTACACCTTC
CDR3 protein: CASSAIPWNRVDMSGYTF

D gene: -
V gene: TRBV18
J gene: TRBJ1-4
clone size: -
CDR3 DNA: TGTGCCAGCTCACCACAGGGGTCTGAAAAACTGTTTTTT
CDR3 protein: CASSPQGSEKLFF

D gene: TRBD2
V gene: TRBV5-1
J gene: TRBJ2-1
clone size: -
CDR3 DNA: TGCGCCAGCAGCCGGCAGGAAGCGGGGGTCTACAATGAGCAGTTCTTC
CDR3 protein: CASSRQEAGVYNEQFF

D gene: -
V gene: TRBV2
J gene: TRBJ1-2
clone size: -
CDR3 DNA: TGTGCCAGCAGTGGGTTAAGGTCCTCTAACTATGGCTACACCTTC
CDR3 protein: CASSGLRSSNYGYTF

D gene: -
V gene: TRBV18
J gene: TRBJ2-1
clone size: -
CDR3 DNA: TGTGCCAGCTCAACCATTCTTATATCGGCTAGCCCGCGTGAGCAGTTCTTC
CDR3 protein: CASSTILISASPREQFF

D gene: -
V gene: TRBV25-1
J gene: TRBJ2-1
clone size: -
CDR3 DNA: TGTGCCAGCAGTGAATACGACGGGGAGGTCTACAATGAGCAGTTCTTC
CDR3 protein: CASSEYDGEVYNEQFF

D gene: -
V gene: TRBV11-1
J gene: TRBJ1-3
clone size: -
CDR3 DNA: TGTGCCAGCAGCTGGGACATGAGCAACACCATATATTTT
CDR3 protein: CASSWDMSNTIYF

D gene: -
V gene: TRBV28
J gene: TRBJ2-5
clone size: -
CDR3 DNA: TGTGCCAGCAGTTTAGCCCCCGTAGGGGCAGGGACGGAGACCCAGTACTTC
CDR3 protein: CASSLAPVGAGTETQYF

D gene: -
V gene: TRBV15
J gene: TRBJ1-1
clone size: -
CDR3 DNA: TGTGCCACCAGCAGCCAATTGGGCACTGAAGCTTTCTTT
CDR3 protein: CATSSQLGTEAFF

D gene: -
V gene: TRBV19
J gene: TRBJ2-7
clone size: -
CDR3 DNA: TGTGCCAGTAGTATAGGGGAAGGACAGATATACGAGCAGTACTTC
CDR3 protein: CASSIGEGQIYEQYF

D gene: -
V gene: TRBV11-2
J gene: TRBJ2-2
clone size: -
CDR3 DNA: TGTGCCAGCAGCTTAGTCCCAGGGTCTAGCGGGGAGCTGTTTTTT
CDR3 protein: CASSLVPGSSGELFF

D gene: TRBD1
V gene: TRBV4-1
J gene: TRBJ1-4
clone size: -
CDR3 DNA: TGCGCCAGCAGCCAGGGACAGCCCTTGGGGATAATCTATCGGGAAAAACTGTTTTTT
CDR3 protein: CASSQGQPLGIIYREKLFF

D gene: TRBD2
V gene: TRBV4-3
J gene: TRBJ2-3
clone size: -
CDR3 DNA: TGCGCCAGCAGCCAAGGGGAGGGACCCTATACAGATACGCAGTATTTT
CDR3 protein: CASSQGEGPYTDTQYF

D gene: -
V gene: TRBV18
J gene: TRBJ2-6
clone size: -
CDR3 DNA: TGTGCCAGCTCACCAAAGGGAACTGGGGCCAACGTCCTGACTTTC
CDR3 protein: CASSPKGTGANVLTF

D gene: -
V gene: TRBV19
J gene: TRBJ1-2
clone size: -
CDR3 DNA: TGTGCCAGTACCCCCGGCGACACTAGTTGGAATGGCTACACCTTC
CDR3 protein: CASTPGDTSWNGYTF

D gene: -
V gene: TRBV2
J gene: TRBJ1-3
clone size: -
CDR3 DNA: TGTGCCAGCAGCCAGGGACGGTCAGCTGGAAACACCATATATTTT
CDR3 protein: CASSQGRSAGNTIYF

D gene: TRBD2
V gene: TRBV4-3
J gene: TRBJ2-7
clone size: -
CDR3 DNA: TGCGCCAGCAGCCAAGAGTATGGTAGCGGGAGGTACGAGCAGTACTTC
CDR3 protein: CASSQEYGSGRYEQYF

D gene: -
V gene: TRBV28
J gene: TRBJ1-6
clone size: -
CDR3 DNA: TGTGCCAGCAGCCAAGCGGCAGCCGGGAATTCACCCCTCCACTTT
CDR3 protein: CASSQAAAGNSPLHF

D gene: TRBD2
V gene: TRBV14
J gene: TRBJ2-7
clone size: -
CDR3 DNA: TGTGCCAGCAGACCCTCGGGGGGTCTTGGCGAGCAGTACTTC
CDR3 protein: CASRPSGGLGEQYF

D gene: TRBD1
V gene: TRBV18
J gene: TRBJ2-1
clone size: -
CDR3 DNA: TGTGCCAGCTCCCGCAACCGGGACAGGGGGCATGAGCAGTTCTTC
CDR3 protein: CASSRNRDRGHEQFF

D gene: -
V gene: TRBV5-4
J gene: TRBJ2-3
clone size: -
CDR3 DNA: TGTGCCAGCAGCCCTGGTGGGACCCGGAGCGATACGCAGTATTTT
CDR3 protein: CASSPGGTRSDTQYF

D gene: -
V gene: TRBV6-1
J gene: TRBJ1-1
clone size: -
CDR3 DNA: TGTGCCTCAGCCATCGGGTTGGGGAACACTGAAGCTTTCTTT
CDR3 protein: CASAIGLGNTEAFF

D gene: TRBD2
V gene: TRBV28
J gene: TRBJ2-7
clone size: -
CDR3 DNA: TGTGCCAGCAGCGGGAGGGGGAAACCCTACGAGCAGTACTTC
CDR3 protein: CASSGRGKPYEQYF

D gene: -
V gene: TRBV9
J gene: TRBJ2-3
clone size: -
CDR3 DNA: TGTGCCAGCAGCGTGTGGGCTAGCGCCCCCGATACGCAGTATTTT
CDR3 protein: CASSVWASAPDTQYF

D gene: TRBD2
V gene: TRBV19
J gene: TRBJ2-1
clone size: -
CDR3 DNA: TGTGCCAGTAGTATCCGGCCGGGACTAGCGGGTAAAGCGGGTTACAATGAGCAGTTCTTC
CDR3 protein: CASSIRPGLAGKAGYNEQFF

D gene: TRBD2
V gene: TRBV7-9
J gene: TRBJ2-5
clone size: -
CDR3 DNA: TGTGCCAGCAGCCCGCGGACTAGCGAATTCGAGACCCAGTACTTC
CDR3 protein: CASSPRTSEFETQYF

D gene: TRBD1
V gene: TRBV29-1
J gene: TRBJ1-2
clone size: -
CDR3 DNA: TGCAGCGTTGTGGACCGGGACAGGGGGCCGGATGGCTACACCTTC
CDR3 protein: CSVVDRDRGPDGYTF

D gene: TRBD1
V gene: TRBV7-2
J gene: TRBJ2-2
clone size: -
CDR3 DNA: TGTGCCAGCAGCTTAAGCAGGGGGAGTACCGGGGAGCTGTTTTTT
CDR3 protein: CASSLSRGSTGELFF

D gene: -
V gene: TRBV9
J gene: TRBJ1-1
clone size: -
CDR3 DNA: TGTGCCAGCAGCGTAGATGGGGGGCGTAGTGAAGCTTTCTTT
CDR3 protein: CASSVDGGRSEAFF

D gene: -
V gene: TRBV6-5
J gene: TRBJ1-4
clone size: -
CDR3 DNA: TGTGCCAGCAGTTACAAGTGGTTAGAAAAACTGTTTTTT
CDR3 protein: CASSYKWLEKLFF

D gene: -
V gene: TRBV5-4
J gene: TRBJ1-3
clone size: -
CDR3 DNA: TGTGCCAGCAGCTTAGGGACGGATCGCTCTGGAAACACCATATATTTT
CDR3 protein: CASSLGTDRSGNTIYF

D gene: -
V gene: TRBV30
J gene: TRBJ1-2
clone size: once
CDR3 DNA: TGTGCCTGGAGGTTGGGCAGTTTATATGGCTACACCTTC
CDR3 protein: CAWRLGSLYGYTF

D gene: -
V gene: TRBV5-5
J gene: TRBJ2-7
clone size: -
CDR3 DNA: TGTGCCAGCAGCCTGGTTTCCGAGCAGTACTTC
CDR3 protein: CASSLVSEQYF

D gene: -
V gene: TRBV10-1
J gene: TRBJ2-3
clone size: -
CDR3 DNA: TGCGCCAGCAGCGGGCAGCGCACAGATACGCAGTATTTT
CDR3 protein: CASSGQRTDTQYF

D gene: -
V gene: TRBV7-2
J gene: TRBJ1-4
clone size: once
CDR3 DNA: TGTGCCAGCAGCTTAGGGGGACTCCTCCGGGAAAAACTGTTTTTT
CDR3 protein: CASSLGGLLREKLFF

D gene: -
V gene: TRBV6-5
J gene: TRBJ2-4
clone size: -
CDR3 DNA: TGTGCCAGCAGCCGACTAGGACAGGAAAACATTCAGTACTTC
CDR3 protein: CASSRLGQENIQYF

D gene: -
V gene: TRBV6-5
J gene: TRBJ2-4
clone size: -
CDR3 DNA: TGTGCCAGCAGGGGCGGGGACAGAGGTAACATTCAGTACTTC
CDR3 protein: CASRGGDRGNIQYF

D gene: TRBD1
V gene: TRBV6-5
J gene: TRBJ1-2
clone size: once
CDR3 DNA: TGTGCCAGCAGTTTTTTCGGGGCAGGGGGAGGCTATGGCTACACCTTC
CDR3 protein: CASSFFGAGGGYGYTF

D gene: TRBD2
V gene: TRBV6-5
J gene: TRBJ2-3
clone size: -
CDR3 DNA: TGTGCCAGCCGTGCTAGCGGGGGTAGCACAGATACGCAGTATTTT
CDR3 protein: CASRASGGSTDTQYF

D gene: -
V gene: TRBV28
J gene: TRBJ2-7
clone size: -
CDR3 DNA: TGTGCCAGCAGTTTAGCGTCGGGTAGGGCCTACGAGCAGTACTTC
CDR3 protein: CASSLASGRAYEQYF

D gene: -
V gene: TRBV6-1
J gene: TRBJ1-2
clone size: -
CDR3 DNA: TGTGCCAGCAGTGCCAGGGGTCAGACTAACTATGGCTACACCTTC
CDR3 protein: CASSARGQTNYGYTF

D gene: -
V gene: TRBV10-3
J gene: TRBJ2-7
clone size: -
CDR3 DNA: TGTGCCATCAGTGGGGGACGGGAAACCTACGAGCAGTACTTC
CDR3 protein: CAISGGRETYEQYF

D gene: -
V gene: TRBV10-3
J gene: TRBJ2-3
clone size: -
CDR3 DNA: TGTGCCATCAGTAAATCAGATACGCAGTATTTT
CDR3 protein: CAISKSDTQYF

D gene: -
V gene: TRBV6-1
J gene: TRBJ1-1
clone size: -
CDR3 DNA: TGTGCCAGCACCAACCCGGGCTCTGAAGCTTTCTTT
CDR3 protein: CASTNPGSEAFF